The source of this T cell receptor (beta chain) is a study of blood T cell repertoires in COVID-19. Study as a whole: The origin of the acute and convalescent COVID-19 samples was the United States, Italy and Spain. T cells, B-cell-depleted T cells, or PBMCs supplied cDNA or gDNA.

CDR1 is SGHRS, CDR2 YFSETQ, per germline. V lost 7 bases and J 5 bases, leaving 10 bases between the germline ends. CDR3 length equals 12 residues. The data were produced by immunoSEQ multiplex PCR, yet TCRdb's version contains in-frame clones alone and is incomplete. The table records 250,000 or so clones, approximately 90% of them present only once. The study drew participants aged 18 to 89 years from about two dozen US areas. Cohort assignment relied on participant-reported clinical history. The chain carries TRBV5-1 and TRBJ2-1; D perhaps matches TRBD2 (6 bases). The sequenced material came from PBMCs or T cells enriched from blood (not recorded which). This clonotype was obtained from a man aged 35 to 55 who had been exposed to COVID-19. The CDR3 DNA sequence: TGCGCCAGCTCCGGGACTCACAATGAGCAGTTCTTC. This encodes CASSGTHNEQFF.